This TCR beta chain was recorded in a study of blood T cell repertoires in COVID-19. TCRdb keeps only in-frame clones here, not all; method: immunoSEQ multiplex PCR. The data contain about 120,000 clones, roughly 90% of them singletons. The CDR3 totals 18 residues. Germline CDR1 and CDR2: KGHDR and SFDVKD. The ends were cut back, 4 bases at V and 0 bases at J, with 21 bases in the middle. The chain combines TRBV24-1 with TRBJ2-7; D is perhaps TRBD1 (6 bases). This sequence originates from a man aged 65 to 85 who had recovered from COVID-19. Sequencing was done on a sample of peripheral blood. Written as DNA, the CDR3 is TGTGCCACCAGTGAGCCGAATTACAGGGCCCATAGCTCCTACGAGCAGTACTTC. Translation gives CATSEPNYRAHSSYEQYF.